These 28 T cell receptor beta chains came from one sample sequenced in a study of T cell changes during pregnancy in multiple sclerosis. Sequenced by immunoSEQ multiplex PCR; TCRdb stores in-frame clones only, minus some. The top ten hold less than 3.5% of the sample, which has around 60,000 clones, 90% to 95% seen once. The source material was peripheral blood, sampled in the third trimester of pregnancy. These receptors originate from a female donor in good health, enrolled as a control in a pregnancy study.

The genes are TRBV9 and TRBJ1-2; D might be TRBD1 (5 bases). V was trimmed by 6 bases and J by 8 bases, leaving 17 bases between them. CDR3 length: 13 amino acids. Per germline, CDR1 SGDLS and CDR2 YYNGEE. CDR3 nucleotides: TGTGCCAGCACCCCGCAAGCAGGGTACGGCTACACCTTC. Protein sequence: CASTPQAGYGYTF.

The chain carries TRBV5-4 and TRBJ2-2; unclear D gene. The V end lost 1 base, the J end lost 5 bases, and 6 bases lay between the germline ends. The CDR3 loop spans 13 amino acids. Germline loops: CDR1 SGHNT, CDR2 YYREEE (reference sequence). The CDR3 sequence is CASSLKPTGELFF. The CDR3 region has the DNA TGTGCCAGCAGCTTGAAGCCTACCGGGGAGCTGTTTTTT.

The rearrangement uses TRBV19 and TRBJ2-3; D is unresolved. Germline CDR1 LNHDA, CDR2 SQIVND (reference sequence). The CDR3 sequence is 14 residues long. V was shortened by 11 bases and J by 2 bases, with 17 bases between the two germline ends. This CDR3 is CASNNFSSTDTQYF. CDR3 in DNA: TGTGCCTCGAATAACTTCTCTTCCACAGATACGCAGTATTTT.

As regards this clone: Other DNA sequences of this sample code for an identical CDR3. The chain carries TRBV7-3 and TRBJ2-2; 10 bases align to TRBD2. This CDR3 is built from 16 residues. The ends lost 5 bases at V and 4 bases at J; junction bases unmatched: 7. Germline V CDR1 and CDR2: SGHTA, FQGTGA. DNA of the CDR3: TGTGCCAGCAGCAGGGCAGCGGGAGGGGTCACCGGGGAGCTGTTTTTT. As protein: CASSRAAGGVTGELFF.

The chain uses TRBV28 and TRBJ1-1, with a possible D match to TRBD1 (6 bases). This CDR3 spans 14 amino acids. Trimming stripped 3 bases from V and 3 bases from J, with 11 bases between. Germline V lookup: CDR1 MDHEN, CDR2 SYDVKM. For the CDR3, the DNA is TGTGCCAGCAGTTTTCCCGGACAGTACACTGAAGCTTTCTTT. Translating it yields CASSFPGQYTEAFF.

The chain carries TRBV28 and TRBJ2-7; TRBD1 might be the D (6 bases). V lost 5 bases and J lost 0, with 14 bases in between. Per germline, CDR1 MDHEN and CDR2 SYDVKM. This CDR3 spans 15 amino acids. The CDR3 DNA reads TGTGCCAGCAGTCCTAGAGACAGGTCCTCCTACGAGCAGTACTTC. Its protein is CASSPRDRSSYEQYF.

This chain connects TRBV19 to TRBJ1-6; no definite D call. CDR1 and CDR2 from the germline V gene are LNHDA and SQIVND (reference sequence). The CDR3 extends over 12 amino acids. Deletions cut 6 bases from V and 7 bases from J, with 7 bases between. The CDR3 here is CASSFPNSPLHF. The CDR3 DNA reads as TGTGCCAGTAGCTTCCCCAATTCACCCCTCCACTTT.

The genes are TRBV19 and TRBJ1-5, with D unclear. V shed 7 bases and J shed 3 bases, with 16 bases lying between them. CDR1 and CDR2 from the germline V gene are LNHDA and SQIVND (reference sequence). The CDR3 is 15 amino acids. The CDR3 sequence is CASTPTWSSNQPQHF. The DNA for the CDR3 is TGTGCCAGTACCCCAACGTGGAGTTCCAATCAGCCCCAGCATTTT.

This chain links TRBV18 with TRBJ2-5, with TRBD1 as a possible D gene (6 bases). Trimming removed 1 base from V and 2 bases from J, with 23 bases in between. The CDR3 is 19 amino acids. CDR1 KGHSH and CDR2 LQKENI come from the germline V gene. CDR3 bases: TGTGCCAGCTCACCACGGCCAGGGGACCACTTACCACCACAAGAGACCCAGTACTTC. The encoded protein is CASSPRPGDHLPPQETQYF.

CDR3 bases: TGTGCCAGCAGCCCGAGACTAGCGGGAGGGCTGAGGGAGACCCAGTACTTC. Translated: CASSPRLAGGLRETQYF. The chain has TRBV5-4 and TRBJ2-5, with TRBD2 identical over 14 bases. V was pared by 4 bases and J by 5 bases, with 10 bases of the junction left unmatched. This CDR3 is built from 17 residues. The germline gives CDR1 SGHNT, CDR2 YYREEE (reference sequence).

The rearrangement links TRBV4-1 to TRBJ1-2, with 12 bases matching TRBD1. CDR3 size: 16 residues. Unmatched junction bases numbered 4, after V lost 2 bases and J lost 3 bases. Germline CDR1 MGHRA, CDR2 YSYEKL. DNA for the CDR3: TGCGCCAGCAGCCAACCGGGACAGGGGGCTTACTATGGCTACACCTTC. Translation: CASSQPGQGAYYGYTF.

V is TRBV5-6 and J is TRBJ1-2; weak D call: TRBD1 (6 bases). This CDR3 has 15 amino acids. V lost 4 bases and J 5 bases, leaving 18 bases between the germline ends. In germline, CDR1 is SGHDT, CDR2 YYEEEE. CDR3 in DNA: TGTGCCAGCAGCCCGGGACACCCCAACCCGTATGGCTACACCTTC. Its translation is CASSPGHPNPYGYTF.

This chain links TRBV5-1 with TRBJ1-2; D uncertain. The CDR3 is 15 residues long. Germline loops: CDR1 SGHRS, CDR2 YFSETQ. Trimming took 4 bases from V and 3 from J, leaving 16 bases between them. For the CDR3, the DNA is TGCGCCAGCAGCCCCGGTGGGCTTCCCGACTATGGCTACACCTTC. Translated: CASSPGGLPDYGYTF. Combining the CDR3 with reference TRBV5-1 and TRBJ1-2 gives the whole variable domain KAGVTQTPRYLIKTRGQQVTLSCSPISGHRSVSWYQQTPGQGLQFLFEYFSETQRNKGNFPGRFSGRQFSNSRSEMNVSTLELGDSALYLCASSPGGLPDYGYTFGSGTRLTVV.

Concerning this clone: This sample includes further DNA sequences coding for the same CDR3. The rearrangement uses TRBV5-4 and TRBJ1-4; D is unclear. The CDR3 is 13 residues long. V shed 2 bases and J shed 5 bases, with 7 bases lying between them. Germline CDR1 and CDR2: SGHNT and YYREEE (reference sequence). The CDR3: CASSFGGNEKLFF. The CDR3 coding sequence is TGTGCCAGCAGCTTTGGAGGCAATGAAAAACTGTTTTTT.

The rearrangement uses TRBV28 and TRBJ1-2, with 7 positions matching TRBD1. Germline-derived CDR1 and CDR2 are MDHEN and SYDVKM. The CDR3 length is 13 residues. The J segment lost 4 bases and the V segment lost 6 bases, leaving 5 bases of the junction unmatched. CDR3 sequence: CASRTTGTYGYTF. CDR3 coding DNA: TGTGCCAGCAGGACGACAGGGACCTATGGCTACACCTTC.

V is TRBV30 and J is TRBJ1-5, with D unresolved. The V end was cut by 2 bases, the J end by 0 bases, with 8 bases between. CDR3 length: 14 amino acids. Looked up from germline, CDR1 is GTSNPN and CDR2 is SVGIG (reference sequence). As DNA, the CDR3 is TGTGCCTGGAGTTTCGGAGTTAGCAATCAGCCCCAGCATTTT. It translates to CAWSFGVSNQPQHF.

The chain carries TRBV18 and TRBJ2-7; D may be TRBD2 (5 bases). The germline V and J ends were trimmed by 2 bases and 6 bases, with 17 bases remaining between them. The CDR3 contains 15 residues. Germline-derived CDR1 and CDR2 are KGHSH and LQKENI. The CDR3 DNA is TGTGCCAGCTCACCATATACCCAGGCGAGCGGCGAGCAGTACTTC. Its protein product is CASSPYTQASGEQYF.

The gene calls are TRBV11-2 and TRBJ2-2; TRBD2 aligns across 13 bases. Germline V lookup: CDR1 SGHAT, CDR2 FQNNGV. V lost 5 bases to trimming and J lost 7 bases; unmatched junction nucleotides: 7. The CDR3 consists of 16 residues. The CDR3 sequence: CASSPRLAGGSGELFF. DNA of the CDR3: TGTGCCAGCAGCCCACGACTAGCGGGAGGAAGCGGGGAGCTGTTTTTT.

V usage is TRBV6-5 and J usage is TRBJ2-7; 10 bases map to TRBD1. CDR3 length equals 15 residues. Germline CDR1 reads MNHEY; CDR2 reads SVGAGI. J gave up 6 bases and V 6 bases, and 11 bases lay outside the gene matches. In DNA, the CDR3 is TGTGCCAGCAGACGTGGGACAGGGGTTTTCAGCGAGCAGTACTTC. Amino acids: CASRRGTGVFSEQYF.

The rearrangement links TRBV28 to TRBJ2-7; 11 nucleotides align to TRBD2. V was clipped by 5 bases and J by 1 base; unmatched bases: 10. Germline CDR1 and CDR2: MDHEN and SYDVKM. The CDR3 loop spans 17 amino acids. The CDR3 DNA reads TGTGCCAGCAGTCAGCGACTAGCGGGGCTTACATCCTACGAGCAGTACTTC. It codes for CASSQRLAGLTSYEQYF. The full variable domain, rest sourced from reference TRBV28 and TRBJ2-7, is DVKVTQSSRYLVKRTGEKVFLECVQDMDHENMFWYRQDPGLGLRLIYFSYDVKMKEKGDIPEGYSVSREKKERFSLILESASTNQTSMYLCASSQRLAGLTSYEQYFGPGTRLTVT.

The rearrangement links TRBV13 to TRBJ1-1; D is possibly TRBD1 (6 bases). The V gene lost 3 bases and the J gene lost 5 bases, with 13 bases spanning the gap. Germline CDR1 reads PRHDT; CDR2 reads FYEKMQ (reference sequence). The CDR3 contains 14 residues. The DNA for the CDR3 is TGTGCCAGCAGCTTGGGGGGGGCCAGGACTGAAGCTTTCTTT. The encoded protein is CASSLGGARTEAFF.

This clone turned up a few times. V gene TRBV6-6 combines with J gene TRBJ2-2; a possible D gene is TRBD2 (5 bases). The length of the CDR3 is 13 residues. Trimming stripped 5 bases from V and 5 bases from J, with 9 bases between. Germline V gives CDR1 MNHNY, CDR2 SVGAGI (reference sequence). CDR3 sequence reads: CASSPGETGELFF. The CDR3 bases are TGTGCCAGCAGTCCTGGGGAGACCGGGGAGCTGTTTTTT.

The chain uses TRBV29-1 and TRBJ2-1; possible D gene TRBD2, 5 bases. The germline V gene encodes CDR1 SQVTM and CDR2 ANQGSEA. V lost 7 bases and J 7 bases, leaving 20 bases between the germline ends. The CDR3 is made up of 14 amino acids. CDR3 DNA: TGCAGCGGGGCCAAACGGGATATCGGTAATGAGCAGTTCTTC. Translated: CSGAKRDIGNEQFF.

The chain couples TRBV11-2 to TRBJ2-1; the D is unclear. V was pared by 1 base and J by 6 bases, with 16 bases between. Germline assignment: CDR1 SGHAT and CDR2 FQNNGV. The CDR3 consists of 16 residues. CDR3 sequence (DNA): TGTGCCAGCAGCTTAGGAGGCGCCACCGAGGCCAATGAGCAGTTCTTC. It codes for CASSLGGATEANEQFF.

The V and J genes are TRBV7-2 and TRBJ2-7; the D gene is possibly TRBD2 (5 bases). CDR1 is SGHTA and CDR2 is FQGNSA in the germline V gene. V was trimmed by 2 bases and J by 4 bases, leaving 15 bases between them. The CDR3 extends over 15 amino acids. This CDR3 is CASSLNVGPGYEQYF. CDR3 bases: TGTGCCAGCAGCTTAAATGTAGGGCCGGGGTACGAGCAGTACTTC.

This clone was counted once. The V gene is TRBV29-1, the J gene TRBJ2-3; 7 bases map to TRBD1. This CDR3 has 14 residues. V shed 2 bases and J 4 bases; nucleotides not matched to a gene: 6. Germline loops: CDR1 SQVTM, CDR2 ANQGSEA. The CDR3 spells CSVESTGSADTQYF. The CDR3 coding sequence is TGCAGCGTTGAATCGACAGGGAGTGCAGATACGCAGTATTTT.

The V gene is TRBV5-4, the J gene TRBJ1-2, with D tentatively TRBD1 (6 bases). CDR1 SGHNT and CDR2 YYREEE come from the germline V gene (reference sequence). V was shortened by 4 bases and J by 6 bases, with 19 bases between the two germline ends. This CDR3 has 15 residues. The DNA of the CDR3 is TGTGCCAGCAGCCCCTCCCCAGGGGCGGGAGATGGCTACACCTTC. This sequence encodes CASSPSPGAGDGYTF. The entire variable domain, with the rest obtained from reference TRBV5-4 and TRBJ1-2, is as follows: ETGVTQSPTHLIKTRGQQVTLRCSSQSGHNTVSWYQQALGQGPQFIFQYYREEENGRGNFPPRFSGLQFPNYSSELNVNALELDDSALYLCASSPSPGAGDGYTFGSGTRLTVV.

V is TRBV6-5 and J is TRBJ2-7; no firm D call. Germline-derived CDR1 and CDR2 are MNHEY and SVGAGI. With 4 bases removed from V and 0 bases from J, the gap between germline ends came to 4 bases. The CDR3 consists of 12 residues. The CDR3 here is CASSSSSYEQYF. Written as DNA, the CDR3 is TGTGCCAGCAGTTCCAGCTCCTACGAGCAGTACTTC.